Included here is one TCR beta chain sequence, with context. Its specificity is unknown. The data derive from a study of beta chain features in type 1 diabetes. Findings and caveats of the study: VDJ junctions sequenced from type 1 diabetes patients showed fewer insertions and more deletions. Type 1 diabetes patients had moderately but significantly shorter TCRB CDR3s in all four CD4+ subsets. Any PCR bias toward short templates would affect both groups alike.

Every isolated RNA sample was fully reverse transcribed, so sequencing captured expressed TCRB transcripts. Here immunoSEQ multiplex PCR was the method, and the copy in TCRdb shows in-frame clones only, minus some. Of more than 250,000 clones detected, 20% appear once; the ten largest clones hold about 0.028%. Germline assignment: CDR1 KGHSH and CDR2 LQKENI. This CDR3 contains 17 residues. The J segment lost 0 bases and the V segment lost 6 bases, leaving 11 bases of the junction unmatched. The sample taken for sequencing was naive CD4+ T cells from blood. The V gene is TRBV18, the J gene TRBJ1-3; 7 positions agree with TRBD1. This TCR derives from a woman aged 40 to 50 with type 1 diabetes. The CDR3 here is CASSPFGTESSGNTIYF. As DNA, the CDR3 is TGTGCCAGCTCGCCTTTTGGGACAGAGAGCTCTGGAAACACCATATATTTT.